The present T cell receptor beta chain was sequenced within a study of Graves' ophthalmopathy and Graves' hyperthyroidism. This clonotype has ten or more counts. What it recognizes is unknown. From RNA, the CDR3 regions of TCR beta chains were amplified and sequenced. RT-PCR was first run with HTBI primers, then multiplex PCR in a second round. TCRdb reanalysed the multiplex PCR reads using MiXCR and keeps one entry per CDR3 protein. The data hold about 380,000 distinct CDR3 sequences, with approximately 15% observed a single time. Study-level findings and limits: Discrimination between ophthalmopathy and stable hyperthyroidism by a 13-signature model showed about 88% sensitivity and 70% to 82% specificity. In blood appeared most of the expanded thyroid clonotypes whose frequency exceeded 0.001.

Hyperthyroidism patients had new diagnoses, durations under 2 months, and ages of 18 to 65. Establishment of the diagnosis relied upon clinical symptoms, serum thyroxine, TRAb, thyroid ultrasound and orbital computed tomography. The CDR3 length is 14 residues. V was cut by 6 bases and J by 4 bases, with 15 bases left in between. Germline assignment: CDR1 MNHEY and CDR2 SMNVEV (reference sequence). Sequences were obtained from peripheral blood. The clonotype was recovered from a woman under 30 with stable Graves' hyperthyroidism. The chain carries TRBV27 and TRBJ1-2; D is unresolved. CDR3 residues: CASRAPGVSYGYTF. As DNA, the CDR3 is TGTGCCAGCAGAGCACCGGGAGTTTCCTATGGCTACACCTTC.